This is a list of T cell receptor beta chains from one sample in a study of graft-versus-host responses after intestinal transplantation. These receptors are not linked to any known antigen. Assay used: immunoSEQ multiplex PCR; TCRdb lists only in-frame clones, some missing. The data contain tens of thousands of clones, just under 95% of them singletons. Sample: unstimulated CD4+ T cells sorted from spleen or lymph node cells, taken before intestinal transplant. These receptors originate from a human donor who received an intestinal transplant. Each CDR3 is given with its conserved first and last residue. The D gene is left open where the match is weak. Clone sizes are given selectively: once, few, many, or a class where the clone is expanded.

J	length	D	size	V	CDR3	DNA
TRBJ2-7	12	NA	few	TRBV7-3	CASSISEVEQYF	TGTGCCAGCTCTATTAGTGAGGTCGAGCAGTACTTC
TRBJ1-2	14	NA	NA	TRBV28	CASSLGGLSYGYTF	TGTGCCAGCAGTTTGGGGGGACTAAGCTATGGCTACACCTTC
TRBJ1-1	15	TRBD1	NA	TRBV6-1	CASSWDRGRFTEAFF	TGTGCCAGCAGTTGGGACAGGGGGCGATTTACTGAAGCTTTCTTT
TRBJ1-6	16	NA	NA	TRBV2	CASSDVFGGGLSPLHF	TGTGCCAGCAGTGACGTTTTTGGGGGGGGACTTTCACCCCTCCACTTT
TRBJ1-5	17	NA	NA	TRBV5-1	CASSLAPRGAGNQPQHF	TGCGCCAGCAGCTTAGCCCCTCGAGGGGCAGGCAATCAGCCCCAGCATTTT
TRBJ1-6	16	TRBD1	NA	TRBV19	CASSIPYRGKNSPLHF	TGTGCCAGTAGTATCCCCTACAGGGGCAAGAATTCACCCCTCCACTTT
TRBJ2-3	14	TRBD2	NA	TRBV7-9	CASGTGGPTDTQYF	TGTGCCAGCGGGACGGGAGGGCCTACAGATACGCAGTATTTT
TRBJ2-6	17	TRBD1	once	TRBV4-1	CASSQNRGSTGANVLTF	TGCGCCAGCAGCCAAAACAGGGGTAGTACTGGGGCCAACGTCCTGACTTTC
TRBJ2-3	17	TRBD1	NA	TRBV25-1	CASSEWATGPSSDTQYF	TGTGCCAGCAGTGAATGGGCGACAGGGCCAAGTTCGGATACGCAGTATTTT
TRBJ2-7	17	NA	NA	TRBV4-2	CASSQDFWGPLDYEQYF	TGTGCCAGCAGCCAAGATTTTTGGGGACCCCTAGACTACGAGCAGTACTTC
TRBJ2-7	14	NA	NA	TRBV5-1	CASSLRGVNYEQYF	TGCGCCAGCAGCTTGAGAGGGGTGAACTACGAGCAGTACTTC
TRBJ1-1	14	NA	NA	TRBV29-1	CSVEDRWGNTEAFF	TGCAGCGTTGAAGATAGGTGGGGTAACACTGAAGCTTTCTTT
TRBJ2-2	18	NA	NA	TRBV21-1	CASSKECLSGRQTGELFF	TGTGCCAGCAGCAAAGAGTGCCTTAGCGGGAGGCAGACCGGGGAGCTGTTTTTT
TRBJ2-5	16	TRBD2	NA	TRBV19	CASSIRLAGASETQYF	TGTGCCAGTAGTATCCGACTAGCGGGAGCTAGTGAGACCCAGTACTTC
TRBJ2-7	16	NA	NA	TRBV4-1	CASSPHHGTLSYEQYF	TGCGCCAGCAGCCCCCATCACGGCACCCTCTCCTACGAGCAGTACTTC
TRBJ2-1	15	NA	NA	TRBV11-3	CASSFGETAYNEQFF	TGTGCCAGCAGCTTTGGAGAGACAGCCTACAATGAGCAGTTCTTC
TRBJ1-2	13	NA	NA	TRBV14	CASSRWGGEGYTF	TGTGCCAGCAGCCGCTGGGGGGGCGAAGGCTACACCTTC
TRBJ2-1	15	TRBD2	NA	TRBV10-2	CASIRLAGGGNEQFF	TGCGCCAGCATTAGACTAGCGGGAGGCGGTAATGAGCAGTTCTTC
TRBJ1-2	14	NA	NA	TRBV6-4	CASSPWGGSDGYTF	TGTGCCAGCAGTCCTTGGGGGGGGTCGGACGGCTACACCTTC
TRBJ1-2	12	NA	NA	TRBV6-5	CASSAGYYGYTF	TGTGCCAGCAGCGCAGGTTACTATGGCTACACCTTC
TRBJ1-4	17	TRBD1	NA	TRBV2	CASSDLRAGTGFEKLFF	TGTGCCAGCAGTGACCTAAGAGCGGGGACAGGGTTTGAAAAACTGTTTTTT
TRBJ2-7	15	NA	NA	TRBV2	CASSEALVGSYEQYF	TGTGCCAGCAGTGAAGCTCTAGTTGGCTCCTACGAGCAGTACTTC
TRBJ2-7	11	NA	NA	TRBV29-1	CSVATGIEQYF	TGCAGCGTAGCCACGGGGATCGAGCAGTACTTC
TRBJ2-7	13	TRBD1	NA	TRBV19	CATSTGGVGEQYF	TGTGCCACCTCGACAGGGGGCGTGGGCGAGCAGTACTTC
TRBJ1-3	14	NA	NA	TRBV30	CAWSTGPVGNTIYF	TGTGCCTGGAGTACCGGCCCCGTAGGAAACACCATATATTTT
TRBJ1-4	15	NA	once	TRBV18	CASSPQRVTNEKLFF	TGTGCCAGCTCACCGCAGAGGGTGACTAATGAAAAACTGTTTTTT
TRBJ1-1	13	TRBD1	NA	TRBV18	CASSPTGGTEAFF	TGTGCCAGCTCACCGACAGGGGGCACTGAAGCTTTCTTT
TRBJ1-1	18	TRBD1	NA	TRBV5-5	CASSSPGQGAGRWTEAFF	TGTGCCAGCAGCTCCCCGGGACAGGGGGCGGGAAGGTGGACTGAAGCTTTCTTT
TRBJ2-3	15	TRBD1	NA	TRBV19	CASSGRDRGRDTQYF	TGTGCCAGTAGTGGACGGGACAGGGGGCGTGATACGCAGTATTTT
TRBJ2-1	15	TRBD2	once	TRBV5-4	CASSLAGVSYNEQFF	TGTGCCAGCAGCCTAGCGGGAGTTTCCTACAATGAGCAGTTCTTC
TRBJ2-1	15	NA	NA	TRBV6-6	CASSYSRTNNNEQFF	TGTGCCAGCAGTTACTCGAGAACTAACAACAATGAGCAGTTCTTC
TRBJ1-1	18	TRBD1	NA	TRBV4-1	CASSQEGFTGVELTEAFF	TGCGCCAGCAGCCAAGAAGGGTTCACAGGGGTAGAACTAACTGAAGCTTTCTTT
TRBJ2-2	15	NA	NA	TRBV14	CASSQVRGGTGELFF	TGTGCCAGCAGCCAAGTCAGGGGCGGCACCGGGGAGCTGTTTTTT
TRBJ1-2	14	TRBD1	NA	TRBV6-9	CASSSRTGSYGYTF	TGTGCCAGCAGTTCCCGGACAGGGAGTTATGGCTACACCTTC
TRBJ2-1	14	NA	NA	TRBV19	CASKFEHLVNEQFF	TGTGCCAGTAAGTTCGAGCATCTAGTCAATGAGCAGTTCTTC
TRBJ1-2	15	TRBD1	NA	TRBV2	CASSEFRGEGAGYTF	TGTGCCAGCAGTGAATTTAGGGGGGAGGGGGCCGGCTACACCTTC
TRBJ1-2	13	NA	NA	TRBV6-5	CASSYGGAYGYTF	TGTGCCAGCAGTTACGGGGGGGCCTATGGCTACACCTTC
TRBJ2-2	15	TRBD2	NA	TRBV9	CASSVGGRGTGELFF	TGTGCCAGCAGCGTGGGAGGGAGGGGCACCGGGGAGCTGTTTTTT
TRBJ2-2	13	NA	NA	TRBV29-1	CSVLRDNTGELFF	TGCAGCGTTTTGCGGGATAACACCGGGGAGCTGTTTTTT
TRBJ1-1	15	TRBD1	NA	TRBV9	CASSVEDRVNTEAFF	TGTGCCAGCAGCGTAGAGGACAGGGTAAACACTGAAGCTTTCTTT
TRBJ2-7	13	NA	NA	TRBV11-2	CASSLDRGHEQYF	TGTGCCAGCAGCTTAGATCGTGGCCACGAGCAGTACTTC
TRBJ1-5	14	NA	NA	TRBV28	CASSLTPSNQPQHF	TGTGCCAGCAGTTTAACTCCGAGCAATCAGCCCCAGCATTTT